Following are 9 T cell receptor beta chains from one sample sequenced in a study of T cell repertoires in cytomegalovirus infection. Antigen specificity for these receptors is unknown. TCRdb recomputed calls from the reads with MiXCR, one row per CDR3 protein. The table lists about 920,000 distinct CDR3 sequences, roughly 30% of them singletons, with about an eighth in the top ten. The sequences come from cultured CD8+ T cells from PBMCs, collected from culture after CMV antigen stimulation. The receptors were sampled from a human donor in good health (CMV status not recorded). Some clones in this sample may be carry-over from other donors' samples.

This clonotype came up a few times. The chain carries TRBV19 and TRBJ2-1; TRBD1 is a possible D gene (5 bases). Trimming removed 0 bases from V and 2 bases from J, with 17 bases in between. The CDR3 contains 18 residues. Per the germline V gene, CDR1 is LNHDA and CDR2 is SQIVND (reference sequence). The CDR3 region has the DNA TGTGCCAGTAGTATAGATCCCCCTTGGACAATGACCTACAATGAGCAGTTCTTC. Translation gives CASSIDPPWTMTYNEQFF.

The chain couples TRBV28 to TRBJ1-3; D gene uncertain. Trimming left V 3 bases short and J 3 bases short, with 12 bases between. The CDR3 runs 15 residues. Germline assignment: CDR1 MDHEN and CDR2 SYDVKM. The CDR3 DNA is TGTGCCAGCAGTTTTCATACTGCCTTTGGAAACACCATATATTTT. It is translated as CASSFHTAFGNTIYF.

This clonotype was seen more than once but under ten times. The rearrangement joins TRBV6-5 to TRBJ2-6; 7 bases match TRBD1. Germline V gene data show CDR1 as MNHEY and CDR2 as SVGAGI. The CDR3 extends over 19 amino acids. V shed 0 bases and J 0 bases; nucleotides not matched to a gene: 8. The CDR3 bases are TGTGCCAGCAGTTACTCGATACAGGGGACACTCTCTGGGGCCAACGTCCTGACTTTC. The encoded protein is CASSYSIQGTLSGANVLTF.

This clonotype was counted only a few times. The CDR3 nucleotides are TGTGCCAGCAGCCCCCAATTAAGAATCACTGAAGCTTTCTTT. Its protein is CASSPQLRITEAFF. This sequence joins TRBV3-1 and TRBJ1-1, with D unclear. Per the germline V gene, CDR1 is LGHDT and CDR2 is YNNKEL (reference sequence). V lost 4 bases to trimming and J lost 4 bases, with 13 bases between them. The CDR3 is 14 residues long.

This chain uses TRBV2 with TRBJ2-7; 9 bases fit TRBD1. Looked up from germline, CDR1 is SNHLY and CDR2 is FYNNEI. V was clipped by 7 bases and J by 0 bases; unmatched bases: 7. The CDR3 extends over 15 amino acids. In nucleotides, the CDR3 is TGTGCCAGCATACCCGCGGGACAGGGCTCCTACGAGCAGTACTTC. Encoded protein: CASIPAGQGSYEQYF.

This clonotype was picked up many times. This chain joins TRBV6-1 and TRBJ2-3, with TRBD2 matching over 11 bases. Germline lookup yields CDR1 MNHNS and CDR2 SASEGT. This CDR3 spans 17 amino acids. J was trimmed by 4 bases and V by 1 base; bases with no gene match: 7. The CDR3: CASSEEGSGGAADTQYF. The DNA of the CDR3 is TGTGCCAGCAGTGAAGAAGGTAGCGGGGGGGCGGCAGATACGCAGTATTTT.

This clonotype was recorded a few times. The DNA is left out, because the CDR3 cannot be placed on it with certainty; the CDR3 is given as TCRdb lists it. The chain employs TRBV27 and TRBJ2-7; TRBD1 is taken as the D call from the table, unchecked against the DNA. The CDR3 spans 19 amino acids, including both terminal residues. CDR1 MNHEY and CDR2 SMNVEV come from the germline V gene (reference sequence). CDR3 in amino acids: CASSTYEQYVGPGTRLVYV.

The chain has TRBV6-2 or TRBV6-3 and TRBJ2-3; D is perhaps TRBD1 (6 bases). Germline V gives CDR1 MNHEY, CDR2 SVGEGT. V was shortened by 2 bases and J by 5 bases, with 14 bases between the two germline ends. There are 15 residues in the CDR3. The CDR3 spells CASSYPWGPVDTQYF. For the CDR3, the DNA is TGTGCCAGCAGTTACCCATGGGGGCCGGTAGATACGCAGTATTTT.

This clonotype has just a few counts. The chain uses TRBV14 and TRBJ2-5; D is undetermined. This CDR3 is 14 amino acids long. CDR1 SGHDN and CDR2 FVKESK come from the germline V gene. V was cut by 1 base and J by 1 base, with 7 bases left in between. This CDR3 reads CASSQVLTQETQYF. CDR3 DNA: TGTGCCAGCAGCCAAGTGCTTACCCAAGAGACCCAGTACTTC.